This TCR beta chain is drawn from a study of T cell repertoires in cytomegalovirus infection. About the study: Based on public TCR beta signatures, there were indications of CMV infection and of a matching HLA type.

TCRdb re-called the reads through MiXCR, storing one row per CDR3 protein. Of fewer than 650,000 distinct CDR3 sequences listed, under 45% are singletons. Findings and limits, study-wide: CMV-specific TCR beta clonotypes restricted by HLA-C were the ones dominating the ex vivo response. Public TCR beta family frequency separated CMV-and-HLA carriers, including in an independent cohort.

Comment on this clonotype: Its specificity is unknown.

The origin of this receptor is a human donor in good health (CMV status not recorded). Some clones in this sample may be carry-over from other donors' samples. This sample comprised cultured PBMCs, obtained from culture after CMV antigen stimulation.

The CDR3 nucleotides read TGTGCCAGCAGCCAACCCGTGGGTAGCGAGAACACCGGGGAGCTGTTTTTT. This encodes CASSQPVGSENTGELFF. The chain joins TRBV4-2 to TRBJ2-2; TRBD2 is a possible D gene (5 bases). Germline-derived CDR1 and CDR2 are LGHNA and YNFKEQ. There are 17 residues in the CDR3. Between the trimmed V and J ends, which lost 2 bases and 1 base, there was a span of 14 bases.